The T cell receptor (beta chain) under discussion was sequenced for a study of T cells after yellow fever vaccination. The CDR3 consists of 15 residues. Germline CDR1 is SGHVS and CDR2 is FNYEAQ. V was pared by 2 bases and J by 5 bases, with 15 bases between. Each CDR3 protein gets one entry after TCRdb re-called the 5' RACE reads with MiXCR. The sample holds roughly 94,000 distinct CDR3 sequences, roughly 8.2% seen once. Broader study findings: Clones from primary vaccination mostly reappeared after the booster (around 96% CD4, approximately 86% CD8).

Sequencing used CD8+ T cells not binding an NS4B(214-222) dextramer, sorted from PBMCs, obtained more than 13 days after the first yellow fever vaccination. The rearrangement joins TRBV7-6 to TRBJ2-5; TRBD2 is a possible D gene (5 bases). The clonotype originates from a man between 18 and 35 years old who received the YFV17D yellow fever vaccine. CDR3 nucleotide sequence: TGTGCCAGCAGCTTAATCCCCGGGGTGGAGGAGACCCAGTACTTC. Protein sequence: CASSLIPGVEETQYF.